This TCR beta chain was identified in a study of blood T cell repertoires in COVID-19. This CDR3 is built from 15 residues. Deletions cut 3 bases from V and 3 bases from J, with 15 bases between. Germline CDR1 KGHSH, CDR2 LQKENI. The repertoire was sequenced with immunoSEQ multiplex PCR; TCRdb's copy has only in-frame clones and lacks some. The table lists approximately 500,000 clones, roughly 88% of them singletons. Sequencing input: peripheral blood. The chain links TRBV18 to TRBJ2-7, with D maybe TRBD2 (6 bases). This receptor was taken from a human donor in a cohort sampled during active COVID-19. The CDR3 loop is CASSPPGGALYEQYF. In DNA form, the CDR3 reads TGTGCCAGCTCACCTCCCGGGGGTGCGCTCTACGAGCAGTACTTC.